This T cell receptor (beta chain) was identified in a study of graft-versus-host responses after intestinal transplantation. Points from the study as a whole: Within allografts, high graft-versus-host to host-versus-graft clonal ratios were seen among patients with graft-donor T cell macrochimerism.

TCRdb's copy holds only in-frame clones and misses some; the assay was immunoSEQ multiplex PCR. Of 150,000 or so clones listed, 85% to 95% are singletons. V shed 3 bases, J shed 0 bases, and the junction held 6 bases outside the gene matches. CDR1 is KGHSH, CDR2 LQKENI, per germline. This CDR3 spans 16 amino acids. A word on this clone: Its specificity is unknown.

This clonotype was obtained from a human donor who received an intestinal transplant. The sample consisted of unstimulated CD4+ T cells sorted from spleen or lymph node cells, taken before intestinal transplant. This chain uses TRBV18 with TRBJ2-3; 7 positions agree with TRBD1. CDR3 sequence (DNA): TGTGCCAGCTCACCGCAAGGGGGACAGAGCACAGATACGCAGTATTTT. This translates into CASSPQGGQSTDTQYF.